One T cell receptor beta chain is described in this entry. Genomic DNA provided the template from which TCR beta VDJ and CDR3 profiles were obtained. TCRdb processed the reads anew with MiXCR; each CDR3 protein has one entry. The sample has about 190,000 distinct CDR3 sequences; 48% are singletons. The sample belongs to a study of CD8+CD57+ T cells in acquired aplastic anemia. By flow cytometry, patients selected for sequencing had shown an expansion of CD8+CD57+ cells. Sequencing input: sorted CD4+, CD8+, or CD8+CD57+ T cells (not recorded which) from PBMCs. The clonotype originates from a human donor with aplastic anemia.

The CDR3 coding sequence is TGCGCCAGCAGCTCGCTACTAGCGGCACAAGAGACCCAGTACTTC. As protein: CASSSLLAAQETQYF. V usage is TRBV5-1 and J usage is TRBJ2-5; TRBD2 matches at 8 bases. The CDR3 sequence is 15 residues long. The V and J ends lost 3 bases and 2 bases, in that order; junction bases with no gene match: 6. Germline values: CDR1 SGHRS, CDR2 YFSETQ.